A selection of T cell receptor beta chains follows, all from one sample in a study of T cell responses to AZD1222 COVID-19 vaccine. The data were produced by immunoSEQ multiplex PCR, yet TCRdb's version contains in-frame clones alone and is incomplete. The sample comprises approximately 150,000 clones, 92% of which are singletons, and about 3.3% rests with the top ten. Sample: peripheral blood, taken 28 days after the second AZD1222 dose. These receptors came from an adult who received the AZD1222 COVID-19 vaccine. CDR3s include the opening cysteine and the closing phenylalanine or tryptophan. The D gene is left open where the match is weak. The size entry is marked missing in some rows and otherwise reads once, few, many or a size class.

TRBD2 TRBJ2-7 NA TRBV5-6 CASRDSGSGYEQYF TGTGCCAGCAGAGACAGCGGGAGTGGCTACGAGCAGTACTTC
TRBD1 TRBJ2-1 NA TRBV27 CASSPGQGYYEQFF TGTGCCAGCAGTCCGGGACAGGGGTACTATGAGCAGTTCTTC
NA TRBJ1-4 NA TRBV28 CASSQGGEKLFF TGTGCCAGCAGTCAAGGGGGGGAAAAACTGTTTTTT
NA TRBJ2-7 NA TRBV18 CASSPGSSFYEQYF TGTGCCAGCTCACCAGGGTCGAGCTTCTACGAGCAGTACTTC
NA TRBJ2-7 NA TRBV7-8 CASSLAGPEQYF TGTGCCAGCAGCTTAGCGGGGCCCGAGCAGTACTTC
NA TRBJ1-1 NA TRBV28 CATPDRDGTKAFF TGTGCCACCCCCGACCGGGACGGCACTAAAGCTTTCTTT
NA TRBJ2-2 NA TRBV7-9 CASSLVFGELFF TGTGCCAGCAGCTTAGTCTTCGGGGAGCTGTTTTTT
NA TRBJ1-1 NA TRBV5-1 CASAIEPNTEAFF TGCGCCAGCGCTATTGAGCCGAACACTGAAGCTTTCTTT
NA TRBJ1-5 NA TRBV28 CASRLRDGYNQPQHF TGTGCCAGCCGCCTGCGGGACGGCTACAATCAGCCCCAGCATTTT
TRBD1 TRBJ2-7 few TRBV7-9 CASSAGTGGPRKQYF TGTGCCAGCAGCGCGGGGACAGGTGGACCCAGGAAGCAGTACTTC
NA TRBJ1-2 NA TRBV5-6 CASSYPNYGYTF TGTGCCAGCAGTTACCCCAACTATGGCTACACCTTC
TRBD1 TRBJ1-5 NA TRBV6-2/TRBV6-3 CASSSPAGTGSNQPQHF TGTGCCAGCAGTTCCCCTGCCGGGACAGGGAGCAATCAGCCCCAGCATTTT
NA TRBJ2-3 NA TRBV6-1 CASSDLQAPTDTQYF TGTGCCAGCAGTGATCTTCAGGCCCCTACAGATACGCAGTATTTT
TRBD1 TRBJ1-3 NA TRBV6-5 CASSYKTGGGNTIYF TGTGCCAGCAGTTACAAGACAGGGGGAGGAAACACCATATATTTT
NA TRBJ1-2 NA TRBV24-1 CATSPPSGYYGYTF TGTGCCACCAGTCCCCCATCGGGGTATTATGGCTACACCTTC
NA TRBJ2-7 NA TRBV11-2 CASSLPALSYEQYF TGTGCCAGCAGCTTACCAGCCCTCTCCTACGAGCAGTACTTC
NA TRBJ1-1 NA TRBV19 CASSIWPEAVNTEAFF TGTGCCAGTAGTATTTGGCCGGAGGCGGTGAACACTGAAGCTTTCTTT
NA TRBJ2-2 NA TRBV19 CASDRGLNTGELFF TGTGCCAGCGACAGGGGACTAAACACCGGGGAGCTGTTTTTT
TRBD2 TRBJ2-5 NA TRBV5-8 CASSLAGTSGQQETQYF TGTGCCAGCAGCTTGGCCGGGACTAGCGGGCAGCAAGAGACCCAGTACTTC
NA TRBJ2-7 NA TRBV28 CASSFPNNYEQYF TGTGCCAGCAGTTTCCCGAATAACTACGAGCAGTACTTC
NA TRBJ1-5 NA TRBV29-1 CSVEIGGAGSNQPQHF TGCAGCGTTGAAATAGGGGGGGCTGGGAGCAATCAGCCCCAGCATTTT
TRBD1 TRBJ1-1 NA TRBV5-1 CASSLGWGQGSTEAFF TGCGCCAGCAGCTTGGGGTGGGGACAGGGGTCCACTGAAGCTTTCTTT
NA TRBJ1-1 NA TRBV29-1 CSVEDKGPRGTEAFF TGCAGCGTTGAAGATAAGGGCCCAAGGGGGACTGAAGCTTTCTTT
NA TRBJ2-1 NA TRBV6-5 CASSYSTRDRAQFF TGTGCCAGCAGTTACTCGACCCGCGATCGGGCACAGTTCTTC
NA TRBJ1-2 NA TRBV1 CTSSQDASLLKGYTF TGCACCAGCAGCCAGGACGCGTCCCTATTAAAGGGCTACACCTTC
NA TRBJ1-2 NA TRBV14 CASSPTGQPKGYGYTF TGTGCCAGCAGCCCAACAGGGCAGCCCAAAGGGTATGGCTACACCTTC
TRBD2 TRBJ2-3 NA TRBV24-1 CAIDSGSLSDTQYF TGTGCCATAGATAGCGGGAGTCTCTCAGATACGCAGTATTTT
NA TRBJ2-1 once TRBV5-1 CASSYPELRGEVSYNEQFF TGCGCCAGCAGCTACCCGGAGTTGAGGGGGGAGGTATCCTACAATGAGCAGTTCTTC
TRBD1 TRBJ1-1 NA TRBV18 CASSLNRGVVDTEAFF TGTGCCAGCTCACTTAACAGGGGTGTGGTGGACACTGAAGCTTTCTTT
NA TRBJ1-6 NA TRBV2 CASSAQGQLINSPLHF TGTGCCAGCAGCGCACAGGGCCAACTGATAAATTCACCCCTCCACTTT
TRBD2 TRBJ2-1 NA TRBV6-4 CASSPSGGEGNEQFF TGTGCCAGCAGCCCTAGCGGAGGAGAAGGCAATGAGCAGTTCTTC
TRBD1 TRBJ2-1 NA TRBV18 CASSPDGLIGGGNEQFF TGTGCCAGCTCACCAGATGGTCTTATAGGGGGCGGAAATGAGCAGTTCTTC
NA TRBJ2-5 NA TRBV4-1 CASSQVLSYSEETQYF TGCGCCAGCAGCCAAGTCCTTAGTTACAGTGAAGAGACCCAGTACTTC
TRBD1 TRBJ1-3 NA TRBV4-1 CASSGTGSGNTIYF TGCGCCAGCAGCGGGACAGGGTCTGGAAACACCATATATTTT
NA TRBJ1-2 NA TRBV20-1 CSASRGAPRVNYGYTF TGCAGTGCTAGTAGGGGGGCTCCCAGGGTTAACTATGGCTACACCTTC